This entry is about one TCR beta chain. Its antigen is currently unknown. These data originate in a study of CD8+ T cells in alopecia areata. Study-wide results and limits: Scalp lesions, especially in alopecia totalis/universalis, had higher clonality than normal scalp.

Treatment given: oral pan-JAK inhibitor, 5-10 mg twice daily. In each case, RNA was isolated and then reverse transcribed into cDNA as the sequencing template. Here immunoSEQ multiplex PCR was the method, and the copy in TCRdb shows in-frame clones only, minus some. Of tens of thousands of clones listed, 65% are singletons. Trimming pared 4 bases from V and 4 bases from J, leaving 5 bases between. Germline V lookup: CDR1 LNHNV, CDR2 YYDKDF (reference sequence). CDR3 length: 12 residues. Sequenced material: CD8+ T cells sorted from blood, taken at week 4, from a patient treated with tofacitinib. The V and J genes are TRBV15 and TRBJ1-5; D is uncertain. This TCR derives from a human donor with alopecia areata. CDR3 region: CATSIRNQPQHF. CDR3 nucleotides: TGTGCCACCAGCATCCGGAATCAGCCCCAGCATTTT.